The rows below give T cell receptor beta chains drawn from one sample of a study of beta chain features in type 1 diabetes. Profiled with immunoSEQ multiplex PCR; TCRdb holds only in-frame clones, not every one. This sample has around 690,000 clones, with 12% found just once. Sequencing was carried out using naive CD4+ T cells from blood. These receptors originate from a man aged 25 to 40 with type 1 diabetes. Each CDR3 is given with its conserved first and last residue. Each record gives: clone size, CDR3 length, J gene, V gene, D gene, CDR3 protein, CDR3 DNA. The D gene is left open where the match is weak. Not every row has a clone size; where given, it reads once, few, many or a size class.

- 19 TRBJ1-2 TRBV23-1 - CASSQSPCGGTPSFYGYTF TGCGCCAGCAGTCAAAGTCCGTGTGGGGGCACCCCGTCCTTCTATGGCTACACCTTC
few 16 TRBJ1-1 TRBV18 - CASSPRRGADNTEAFF TGTGCCAGCTCACCAAGGAGGGGAGCCGACAACACTGAAGCTTTCTTT
- 15 TRBJ1-5 TRBV5-1 TRBD1 CASSLTGAEEQPQHF TGCGCCAGCAGCTTGACAGGGGCGGAAGAACAGCCCCAGCATTTT
few 15 TRBJ2-7 TRBV7-2 TRBD1 CASSTGTASSYEQYF TGTGCCAGCAGCACTGGGACAGCGAGCTCCTACGAGCAGTACTTC
few 14 TRBJ2-1 TRBV11-2 TRBD2 CASSSLRRRGEQFF TGTGCCAGCAGCTCCCTGAGAAGGCGGGGGGAGCAGTTCTTC
few 15 TRBJ1-2 TRBV4-3 - CASSQDAGRDYGYTF TGCGCCAGCAGCCAAGATGCGGGGAGGGACTATGGCTACACCTTC
- 12 TRBJ2-1 TRBV11-2 - CASSPLAYEQFF TGTGCCAGCAGCCCTCTCGCTTATGAGCAGTTCTTC
few 13 TRBJ1-2 TRBV27 - CASSLAMNYGYTF TGTGCCAGCAGTTTAGCCATGAACTATGGCTACACCTTC
- 15 TRBJ1-5 TRBV30 TRBD1 CAWSPGQARNQPQHF TGTGCCTGGAGTCCGGGACAGGCACGCAATCAGCCCCAGCATTTT
- 15 TRBJ2-7 TRBV7-8 - CASSLERLPRYEQYF TGTGCCAGCAGCTTAGAGCGGCTACCCCGGTATGAGCAGTACTTC
few 15 TRBJ2-1 TRBV11-2 - CASSYVASLYNEQFF TGTGCCAGCAGCTACGTAGCGAGCCTATACAATGAGCAGTTCTTC
few 13 TRBJ2-2 TRBV2 - CASRGDSGGELFF TGTGCCAGCAGGGGAGACAGTGGCGGGGAGCTGTTTTTT
- 15 TRBJ2-5 TRBV7-9 - CASSLAGGRQETQYF TGTGCCAGCAGCTTAGCGGGTGGGCGACAAGAGACCCAGTACTTC
- 15 TRBJ2-1 TRBV11-2 - CASSSTESSYNEQFF TGTGCCAGCAGCTCGACAGAGAGCTCCTACAATGAGCAGTTCTTC
- 15 TRBJ1-2 TRBV6-5 TRBD1 CASSWDRGHNYGYTF TGTGCCAGCAGTTGGGACAGGGGGCATAACTATGGCTACACCTTC
few 11 TRBJ1-2 TRBV9 - CASSKDYGYTF TGTGCCAGCAGCAAGGACTATGGCTACACCTTC
- 12 TRBJ1-5 TRBV29-1 - CSVGDLNQPQHF TGCAGCGTGGGGGACCTTAATCAGCCCCAGCATTTT
- 15 TRBJ2-1 TRBV5-1 - CASSLAGQAYNEQFF TGCGCCAGCAGCTTGGCAGGGCAAGCCTACAATGAGCAGTTCTTC
- 16 TRBJ2-1 TRBV6-6 - CASRSHPAGLQDEQFF TGTGCCAGCCGATCTCATCCAGCGGGCCTACAGGATGAGCAGTTCTTC
- 14 TRBJ1-4 TRBV23-1 TRBD1 CASSPGQGGEKLFF TGCGCCAGCAGTCCCGGACAGGGAGGTGAAAAACTGTTTTTT
once 12 TRBJ2-1 TRBV11-3 - CASTAAGTEQFF TGTGCCAGCACCGCAGCCGGGACAGAGCAGTTCTTC
few 16 TRBJ1-5 TRBV6-6 - CASSYPGGDGNQPQHF TGTGCCAGCAGTTACCCCGGGGGGGATGGCAATCAGCCCCAGCATTTT
few 17 TRBJ1-1 TRBV5-4 - CASSLGARPSTNTEAFF TGTGCCAGCAGCCTGGGGGCCAGGCCTTCCACGAACACTGAAGCTTTCTTT
- 13 TRBJ1-6 TRBV29-1 TRBD1 CSVAWDRNSPLHF TGCAGCGTTGCGTGGGACAGAAATTCACCCCTCCACTTT
- 16 TRBJ2-1 TRBV9 TRBD1 CASSVGSTGGFDEQFF TGTGCCAGCAGCGTAGGTTCCACAGGGGGCTTCGATGAGCAGTTCTTC
few 16 TRBJ2-1 TRBV5-1 - CASSLEPVGNYNEQFF TGCGCCAGCAGCTTGGAGCCAGTAGGTAACTACAATGAGCAGTTCTTC
few 15 TRBJ1-5 TRBV30 - CAWSSPFGVNQPQHF TGTGCCTGGAGTTCTCCCTTTGGGGTAAACCAGCCCCAGCATTTT
- 15 TRBJ1-5 TRBV6-6 TRBD1 CATSGGTASNQPQHF TGTGCCACCTCGGGAGGGACAGCTAGCAATCAGCCCCAGCATTTT
few 12 TRBJ2-7 TRBV18 - CASSPEAYEQYF TGTGCCAGCTCACCCGAGGCCTACGAGCAGTACTTC
- 13 TRBJ1-1 TRBV7-3 - CASSLDRDTEAFF TGTGCCAGCAGTCTCGACAGAGACACTGAAGCTTTCTTT
few 15 TRBJ1-4 TRBV9 - CASSVGQATNEKLFF TGTGCCAGCAGCGTAGGACAGGCAACTAATGAAAAACTGTTTTTT
- 17 TRBJ1-4 TRBV7-2 - CASSLVRGTATNEKLFF TGTGCCAGCAGCTTAGTCAGGGGCACAGCAACTAATGAAAAACTGTTTTTT
few 14 TRBJ1-2 TRBV9 TRBD1 CASSSLTGEIGYTF TGTGCCAGCAGCTCACTGACAGGGGAGATTGGCTACACCTTC
few 15 TRBJ2-3 TRBV7-2 TRBD1 CASSPGTGSTDTQYF TGTGCCAGCAGCCCCGGGACAGGGTCCACAGATACGCAGTATTTT
few 15 TRBJ2-1 TRBV19 - CASTPGVGPYNEQFF TGTGCCAGTACCCCCGGAGTGGGGCCCTACAATGAGCAGTTCTTC
few 15 TRBJ2-3 TRBV5-1 TRBD2 CASSSIAGSTDTQYF TGCGCCAGCAGCTCGATAGCGGGGAGCACAGATACGCAGTATTTT
- 14 TRBJ2-7 TRBV19 TRBD1 CASRLTGGAYEQYF TGTGCCAGTAGGCTGACAGGGGGCGCGTACGAGCAGTACTTC
few 13 TRBJ1-2 TRBV28 - CASSRPGGYGYTF TGTGCCAGCAGTCGCCCGGGGGGCTATGGCTACACCTTC
few 13 TRBJ2-3 TRBV7-9 - CASSPQSTDTQYF TGTGCCAGCAGCCCCCAGAGCACAGATACGCAGTATTTT
few 14 TRBJ2-7 TRBV5-4 TRBD1 CASSLTTGGYEQYF TGTGCCAGCAGCTTAACGACAGGGGGCTACGAGCAGTACTTC
- 13 TRBJ2-2 TRBV7-2 - CASSLWGSGELFF TGTGCCAGCAGCTTATGGGGTTCCGGGGAGCTGTTTTTT
few 17 TRBJ2-3 TRBV7-6 TRBD2 CASSLAPASGDTDTQYF TGTGCCAGCAGCTTAGCGCCGGCTAGCGGGGACACAGATACGCAGTATTTT